The source of this TCR beta chain is a study of blood T cell repertoires in COVID-19. Turning to the study itself: COVID-19 samples, acute and convalescent, were from the United States, Italy and Spain. PBMCs, B-cell-depleted T cells, or T cells provided the cDNA or gDNA that made up the material.

In the original workflow: Estimation of nucleated cell counts was performed using reference gene primer amplification. Assay used: immunoSEQ multiplex PCR; TCRdb lists only in-frame clones, some missing. That table is the source of V, J and clone size, and D and trimming were worked out from the DNA. The sample has about 110,000 clones; 75% to 90% are singletons. Germline V CDR1 and CDR2: SGHTA, FQGTGA. The CDR3 spans 13 residues. The ends were cut back, 8 bases at V and 2 bases at J, with 9 bases in the middle. The chain combines TRBV7-3 with TRBJ2-2, with D hard to call. Sequencing was performed on peripheral blood. The receptor was isolated from a man aged 70-80 years with acute or convalescent COVID-19. CDR3 sequence: CASGQANTGELFF. In DNA form, the CDR3 reads TGTGCCAGCGGGCAGGCCAACACCGGGGAGCTGTTTTTT.